One and the same sample provided the 18 T cell receptor beta chains below, sequenced in a study of CD4+ T cells in melanoma. Profiled with immunoSEQ multiplex PCR; TCRdb holds only in-frame clones, not every one. The sample lists some 110,000 clones; approximately 90% were seen once. The sequencing sample was made of peripheral blood. Receptors originate from a human donor with melanoma.

The gene calls are TRBV7-9 and TRBJ1-2; 9 nucleotides align to TRBD1. CDR3 length: 13 amino acids. With 5 bases clipped from V and 8 bases from J, the junction kept 6 bases outside the gene matches. Germline assignment: CDR1 SEHNR and CDR2 FQNEAQ (reference sequence). CDR3 DNA: TGTGCCAGCAGCCCACAGGGGGCGGGAGGCTACACCTTC. Its protein is CASSPQGAGGYTF.

The genes are TRBV6-5 and TRBJ1-5; 10 bases are shared with TRBD1. Losses at the gene ends were 2 bases for V and 5 bases for J; bases not matched to a gene: 3. CDR3 length: 15 amino acids. Germline values: CDR1 MNHEY, CDR2 SVGAGI. The CDR3 is CASSYGTGVDQPQHF. CDR3 nucleotides: TGTGCCAGCAGTTACGGGACAGGGGTTGATCAGCCCCAGCATTTT.

CDR3 sequence (DNA): TGTGCCAGCAGCAAAAGACAACAGGGGGACTATGGCTACACCTTC. It specifies CASSKRQQGDYGYTF. This chain uses TRBV5-6 with TRBJ1-2; 8 bases are shared with TRBD1. The CDR3 sequence is 15 residues long. V shed 4 bases, J shed 3 bases, and the junction held 8 bases outside the gene matches. Germline V CDR1 and CDR2: SGHDT, YYEEEE. Together with reference TRBV5-6 and TRBJ1-2, the CDR3 gives the full variable domain: DAGVTQSPTHLIKTRGQQVTLRCSPKSGHDTVSWYQQALGQGPQFIFQYYEEEERQRGNFPDRFSGHQFPNYSSELNVNALLLGDSALYLCASSKRQQGDYGYTFGSGTRLTVV.

This chain joins TRBV11-3 and TRBJ2-3; 9 bases agree with TRBD1. The CDR3 length is 16 residues. J was trimmed by 2 bases and V by 6 bases; bases with no gene match: 9. Germline CDR1 and CDR2: SGHNT and YENEEA. Here the CDR3 reads CASSGPGDRATDTQYF. CDR3 DNA: TGTGCCAGCAGTGGGCCCGGGGACAGGGCCACAGATACGCAGTATTTT.

V and J are TRBV19 and TRBJ2-1; the D gene could be TRBD1 or TRBD2 (5 bases each). Germline assignment: CDR1 LNHDA and CDR2 SQIVND (reference sequence). The CDR3 runs to 12 residues. Trimming pared 3 bases from V and 7 bases from J, leaving 7 bases between. The CDR3 sequence is CASSIGANEQFF. The CDR3 region has the DNA TGTGCCAGTAGTATCGGGGCGAATGAGCAGTTCTTC. Complete variable domain (other parts from reference TRBV19 and TRBJ2-1): DGGITQSPKYLFRKEGQNVTLSCEQNLNHDAMYWYRQDPGQGLRLIYYSQIVNDFQKGDIAEGYSVSREKKESFPLTVTSAQKNPTAFYLCASSIGANEQFFGPGTRLTVL.

The V call is TRBV27, the J call TRBJ2-1; possibly TRBD2 for D (6 bases). The V and J ends lost 4 bases and 4 bases respectively, with 23 bases between them. Per germline, CDR1 MNHEY and CDR2 SMNVEV (reference sequence). This CDR3 is 18 amino acids long. The CDR3 DNA reads TGTGCCAGCAGTTCTCGACCGTTCGAGGCGGGGCGATACAATGAGCAGTTCTTC. It yields the protein CASSSRPFEAGRYNEQFF.

The chain recombines TRBV7-2 with TRBJ2-7, with D maybe TRBD2 (6 bases). The CDR3 is 11 residues long. Trimming shortened V by 5 bases and J by 9 bases, and 11 bases separated the two germline ends. Germline assignment: CDR1 SGHTA and CDR2 FQGNSA. The CDR3 protein is CASSARLGQYF. As DNA, the CDR3 is TGTGCCAGCAGCGCTCGACTAGGGCAGTACTTC.

This sequence joins TRBV27 and TRBJ2-7, with 7 bases that match TRBD1. The V and J ends lost 5 bases and 2 bases, in that order; junction bases with no gene match: 3. The CDR3 loop spans 13 amino acids. The germline V gene has CDR1 MNHEY and CDR2 SMNVEV (reference sequence). The CDR3 DNA sequence: TGTGCCAGCAGTGCAGGGACAGCCTACGAGCAGTACTTC. It encodes CASSAGTAYEQYF.

The chain has TRBV28 and TRBJ1-2, with D maybe TRBD1 (5 bases). The CDR3 covers 12 residues. Germline V CDR1 and CDR2: MDHEN, SYDVKM. The ends were cut back, 7 bases at V and 2 bases at J, with 8 bases in the middle. CDR3 region: CASNGGNYGYTF. CDR3 DNA sequence: TGTGCCAGCAATGGGGGAAACTATGGCTACACCTTC.

The chain is built from TRBV2 and TRBJ2-3; possibly TRBD2 for D (6 bases). V lost 7 bases to trimming and J lost 3 bases, with 17 bases between them. The CDR3 extends over 15 amino acids. Looked up from germline, CDR1 is SNHLY and CDR2 is FYNNEI. The CDR3 DNA reads TGTGCCAGCACCTTACTCCAGGGACTGACAGATACGCAGTATTTT. It yields the protein CASTLLQGLTDTQYF. Filled out from reference TRBV2 and TRBJ2-3, the complete variable domain reads EPEVTQTPSHQVTQMGQEVILRCVPISNHLYFYWYRQILGQKVEFLVSFYNNEISEKSEIFDDQFSVERPDGSNFTLKIRSTKLEDSAMYFCASTLLQGLTDTQYFGPGTRLTVL.

This clone was counted a single time. The chain has TRBV29-1 and TRBJ2-1; 9 bases are a match to TRBD2. This CDR3 is 16 amino acids long. CDR1 is SQVTM, CDR2 ANQGSEA, per germline. V gave up 0 bases and J gave up 2 bases; unmatched junction bases: 5. CDR3 sequence: CSVEDTLAGAYNEQFF. DNA for the CDR3: TGCAGCGTTGAAGACACGTTAGCGGGGGCCTACAATGAGCAGTTCTTC.

The chain has TRBV7-2 and TRBJ2-1, with TRBD1 matching 9 bases. This CDR3 is 15 amino acids long. The germline CDR1 and CDR2 sequences are SGHTA and FQGNSA. Unmatched junction bases numbered 2, after V lost 1 base and J lost 4 bases. As DNA, the CDR3 is TGTGCCAGCAGCTTAGAACAGGGGGCATACAATGAGCAGTTCTTC. Its translation is CASSLEQGAYNEQFF.

This clone was observed a handful of times. The chain carries TRBV29-1 and TRBJ1-2; the D is unclear. This CDR3 has 13 amino acids. V was pared by 3 bases and J by 6 bases, with 14 bases between. CDR1 and CDR2 from the germline V gene are SQVTM and ANQGSEA. The CDR3 protein is CSVDFGEVNGYTF. The CDR3 DNA sequence: TGCAGCGTTGATTTTGGGGAGGTGAATGGCTACACCTTC. Full variable domain (missing parts from reference TRBV29-1 and TRBJ1-2): SAVISQKPSRDICQRGTSLTIQCQVDSQVTMMFWYRQQPGQSLTLIATANQGSEATYESGFVIDKFPISRPNLTFSTLTVSNMSPEDSSIYLCSVDFGEVNGYTFGSGTRLTVV.

The gene calls are TRBV7-3 and TRBJ2-3, with 10 bases aligning to TRBD2. Germline V gives CDR1 SGHTA, CDR2 FQGTGA. Trimming cost V 3 bases and J 4 bases; bases outside gene matches: 7. CDR3 size: 16 residues. This CDR3 is CASSFISGRDADTQYF. CDR3 nucleotides: TGTGCCAGCAGCTTTATAAGCGGGAGGGATGCAGATACGCAGTATTTT.

The chain recombines TRBV28 with TRBJ1-5, with D possibly matching TRBD1 (5 bases). V lost 6 bases, J lost 0 bases, and 9 bases lay in between. CDR1 is MDHEN and CDR2 is SYDVKM in the germline V gene. The CDR3 covers 14 residues. The CDR3 sequence: CASRRDGSNQPQHF. The CDR3 DNA reads as TGTGCCAGCAGGCGGGACGGTAGCAATCAGCCCCAGCATTTT.

This chain joins TRBV15 and TRBJ2-5; D not resolved. There are 15 residues in the CDR3. The germline CDR1 and CDR2 sequences are LNHNV and YYDKDF (reference sequence). The V end was cut by 3 bases, the J end by 2 bases, with 13 bases between. The CDR3 spells CATSRDIASQETQYF. The CDR3 bases are TGTGCCACCAGCAGGGATATAGCCTCTCAAGAGACCCAGTACTTC.

The J gene is TRBJ2-7, the V gene TRBV7-2; D is perhaps TRBD2 (5 bases). CDR3 length: 11 amino acids. Trimming stripped 4 bases from V and 6 bases from J, with 7 bases between. CDR1 and CDR2 (germline): SGHTA, FQGNSA. The CDR3 is CASSWTGEQYF. For the CDR3, the DNA is TGTGCCAGCAGCTGGACTGGCGAGCAGTACTTC.

Details on this clone: In the same sample, other DNA sequences code for this CDR3. J is TRBJ2-6 and V is TRBV11-2, with no clear D. Germline CDR1 reads SGHAT; CDR2 reads FQNNGV. V lost 5 bases and J 2 bases, leaving 4 bases between the germline ends. CDR3 length: 13 amino acids. The CDR3 loop is CASSRPGANVLTF. DNA for the CDR3: TGTGCCAGCAGCCGTCCTGGGGCCAACGTCCTGACTTTC.